One and the same sample provided the 27 T cell receptor beta chains below, sequenced in a study of blood T cell repertoires in COVID-19. TCRdb keeps only in-frame clones here, not all; method: immunoSEQ multiplex PCR. The sample lists about 160,000 clones, about four fifths occurring once. The sequenced sample was peripheral blood. These receptors were taken from a man in his 70s who had recovered from COVID-19.

The chain combines TRBV9 with TRBJ1-2, with a possible D match to TRBD1 (5 bases). The CDR3 is 15 amino acids. Germline V gene data show CDR1 as SGDLS and CDR2 as YYNGEE. Trimming took 0 bases from V and 0 from J, leaving 9 bases between them. Here the CDR3 DNA reads TGTGCCAGCAGCGTAGACAGGAGCTCTAACTATGGCTACACCTTC. Residues: CASSVDRSSNYGYTF.

The chain links TRBV5-1 to TRBJ2-7; 8 bases are shared with TRBD1. V shed 4 bases, J shed 6 bases, and the junction held 6 bases outside the gene matches. Germline lookup yields CDR1 SGHRS and CDR2 YFSETQ. CDR3 size: 13 residues. The CDR3 nucleotides read TGCGCCAGCAGCCACCCAGGACAGGGCGAGCAGTACTTC. Amino acids: CASSHPGQGEQYF.

This chain joins TRBV21-1 and TRBJ1-2. TRBV21-1 is flagged as a pseudogene. This CDR3 contains 15 residues. CDR3 DNA: TGTGCCAGCAGCAAACAGCGGGGGCCCAAGGATGGCTACACCTTC. Translating gives CASSKQRGPKDGYTF.

The chain employs TRBV7-3 and TRBJ2-5; 10 bases fit TRBD2. The CDR3 runs to 17 residues. V was pared by 2 bases and J by 2 bases, with 8 bases of the junction left unmatched. The germline gives CDR1 SGHTA, CDR2 FQGTGA. CDR3 DNA: TGTGCCAGCAGCTTAGGAAGCTTAGCGGGAGGACAAGAGACCCAGTACTTC. Translation gives CASSLGSLAGGQETQYF. Combining the CDR3 with reference TRBV7-3 and TRBJ2-5 gives the whole variable domain GAGVSQTPSNKVTEKGKYVELRCDPISGHTALYWYRQSLGQGPEFLIYFQGTGAADDSGLPNDRFFAVRPEGSVSTLKIQRTERGDSAVYLCASSLGSLAGGQETQYFGPGTRLLVL.

This clone appeared a single time. V usage is TRBV7-9 and J usage is TRBJ1-1; D unclear. V gave up 5 bases and J gave up 8 bases, with 15 bases separating them. This CDR3 region has 13 residues. The germline V gene encodes CDR1 SEHNR and CDR2 FQNEAQ (reference sequence). The CDR3 nucleotides read TGTGCCAGCAGCCCCGCGGCACGTCGGGAAGCTTTCTTT. Its protein product is CASSPAARREAFF.

The rearrangement joins TRBV9 to TRBJ2-7; D is possibly TRBD1 (5 bases). V shed 2 bases and J shed 7 bases, with 13 bases lying between them. The germline V gene has CDR1 SGDLS and CDR2 YYNGEE. This CDR3 has 13 amino acids. Here the CDR3 reads CASSVDRGTEQYF. CDR3 nucleotide sequence: TGTGCCAGCAGCGTCGATAGGGGAACTGAGCAGTACTTC.

In this sample, this clone turned up a few times. The chain has TRBV2 and TRBJ2-1; D gene ambiguous. V lost 2 bases, J lost 4 bases, and 6 bases lay in between. The CDR3 is 13 amino acids. CDR1 and CDR2 from the germline V gene are SNHLY and FYNNEI. CDR3 nucleotide sequence: TGTGCCAGCAGTGAACTCAGGTACAATGAGCAGTTCTTC. Amino acids: CASSELRYNEQFF.

V is TRBV6-5 and J is TRBJ2-7; possible D gene TRBD2, 6 bases. The CDR3 has 16 residues. CDR1 and CDR2 from the germline V gene are MNHEY and SVGAGI. V gave up 2 bases and J gave up 0 bases, with 14 bases separating them. The CDR3: CASSYRSSVSSYEQYF. The CDR3 DNA is TGTGCCAGCAGTTACCGCTCTAGCGTCAGCTCCTACGAGCAGTACTTC.

The V and J genes are TRBV7-8 and TRBJ2-1; the match to TRBD2 covers 12 bases. The germline V gene has CDR1 SGHVS and CDR2 FQNEAQ. This CDR3 is built from 16 residues. The junction had 12 bases not matched to a gene; V was cut back by 5 bases and J by 10 bases. CDR3 DNA: TGTGCCAGCAGCCCCCCTAGCGGGAGGGGGCCAAAGGAGCAGTTCTTC. As protein: CASSPPSGRGPKEQFF.

This sequence joins TRBV18 and TRBJ2-1; tentative D call: TRBD1 (6 bases). Germline V CDR1 and CDR2: KGHSH, LQKENI. CDR3 length: 15 residues. V was trimmed by 4 bases and J by 2 bases, leaving 12 bases between them. The chain's CDR3 is CASSHGQSTYNEQFF. DNA of the CDR3: TGTGCCAGCTCACATGGACAGTCCACCTACAATGAGCAGTTCTTC. Combining the CDR3 with reference TRBV18 and TRBJ2-1 gives the whole variable domain NAGVMQNPRHLVRRRGQEARLRCSPMKGHSHVYWYRQLPEEGLKFMVYLQKENIIDESGMPKERFSAEFPKEGPSILRIQQVVRGDSAAYFCASSHGQSTYNEQFFGPGTRLTVL.

The J gene is TRBJ2-1, the V gene TRBV7-6; 8 bases are shared with TRBD1. The CDR3 has 14 residues. The ends lost 0 bases at V and 10 bases at J; junction bases unmatched: 5. Germline loops: CDR1 SGHVS, CDR2 FNYEAQ. The CDR3 nucleotides are TGTGCCAGCAGCTTAGCGGCCCAGGGGGCCGAGCAGTTCTTC. Its translation is CASSLAAQGAEQFF.

Turning to this clone: Different DNA sequences within this sample yield the same CDR3. CDR3 residues: CASSPGQGDTEAFF. Here the CDR3 DNA reads TGCGCCAGCAGCCCCGGACAGGGTGACACTGAAGCTTTCTTT. The genes are TRBV5-1 and TRBJ1-1, with 8 positions matching TRBD1. The CDR3 totals 14 residues. Germline CDR1 reads SGHRS; CDR2 reads YFSETQ. The V gene end was trimmed by 4 bases and the J gene end by 3 bases; junction bases not matched to a gene: 5.

CDR3 sequence reads: CASSLVEAYEQYF. The CDR3 DNA reads TGTGCCAGCAGCTTAGTAGAAGCCTACGAGCAGTACTTC. This rearrangement joins TRBV7-2 to TRBJ2-7; D not resolved. V gave up 1 base and J gave up 2 bases, with 6 bases separating them. The CDR3 extends over 13 amino acids. Germline CDR1 SGHTA, CDR2 FQGNSA. Based on the CDR3 plus reference TRBV7-2 and TRBJ2-7, the full variable domain is GAGVSQSPSNKVTEKGKDVELRCDPISGHTALYWYRQSLGQGLEFLIYFQGNSAPDKSGLPSDRFSAERTGGSVSTLTIQRTQQEDSAVYLCASSLVEAYEQYFGPGTRLTVT.

The chain combines TRBV6-5 with TRBJ2-7; perhaps TRBD1 as D (5 bases). This CDR3 is 15 amino acids long. The germline V gene has CDR1 MNHEY and CDR2 SVGAGI. The V and J ends lost 2 bases and 5 bases respectively, with 16 bases between them. In DNA form, the CDR3 reads TGTGCCAGCAGTTACGGGTCTAAGGGGTCCCACGAGCAGTACTTC. Its protein product is CASSYGSKGSHEQYF.

The V and J genes are TRBV5-1 and TRBJ2-2; D call uncertain. Germline assignment: CDR1 SGHRS and CDR2 YFSETQ. The V end lost 0 bases, the J end lost 0 bases, and 6 bases lay between the germline ends. The CDR3 contains 15 residues. The CDR3 spells CASSLDGANTGELFF. The CDR3 DNA reads TGCGCCAGCAGCTTGGACGGAGCGAACACCGGGGAGCTGTTTTTT.

For the CDR3, the DNA is TGTGCCAGCAGTGACTCCCGGGACATTACCAATGAGCAGTTCTTC. Its translation is CASSDSRDITNEQFF. The J gene is TRBJ2-1, the V gene TRBV25-1; maybe TRBD1 (6 bases). The CDR3 loop spans 15 amino acids. The V end was cut by 3 bases, the J end by 6 bases, with 15 bases between. CDR1 is MGHDK and CDR2 is SYGVNS in the germline V gene.

This clone was recorded only once. V usage is TRBV5-6 and J usage is TRBJ2-3, with D maybe TRBD1 (6 bases). Trimming cost V 4 bases and J 4 bases, with 10 bases left between them. CDR3 length equals 13 residues. Germline CDR1 is SGHDT and CDR2 is YYEEEE. The CDR3: CASSDQGPDTQYF. CDR3 sequence (DNA): TGTGCCAGCAGCGACCAGGGGCCAGATACGCAGTATTTT.

The rearrangement links TRBV6-5 to TRBJ2-3; TRBD2 matches 7 bases. The ends lost 7 bases at V and 0 bases at J; junction bases unmatched: 4. Germline loops: CDR1 MNHEY, CDR2 SVGAGI. The CDR3 totals 14 residues. CDR3 DNA: TGTGCCAGCAAGCGGGGCCGGAGCACAGATACGCAGTATTTT. This translates into CASKRGRSTDTQYF.

This chain joins TRBV5-4 and TRBJ2-7; 9 bases match TRBD1. Per germline, CDR1 SGHNT and CDR2 YYREEE (reference sequence). This CDR3 is built from 14 residues. Trimming at V came to 1 base and at J to 5 bases, leaving 4 bases not matched to a gene. CDR3 amino acids: CASSLWDRVHEQYF. As DNA, the CDR3 is TGTGCCAGCAGCTTGTGGGACAGGGTCCACGAGCAGTACTTC.

This clone has just one count. V is TRBV5-1 and J is TRBJ2-1; no clear D. Germline V lookup: CDR1 SGHRS, CDR2 YFSETQ. The CDR3 consists of 14 residues. With 0 bases removed from V and 4 bases from J, the gap between germline ends came to 8 bases. In DNA, the CDR3 is TGCGCCAGCAGCTTGGTTGGGCTTTACAATGAGCAGTTCTTC. It yields the protein CASSLVGLYNEQFF.

V is TRBV5-4 and J is TRBJ2-7; tentative D call: TRBD2 (5 bases). Germline-derived CDR1 and CDR2 are SGHNT and YYREEE (reference sequence). The CDR3 loop spans 13 amino acids. Trimming removed 0 bases at V and 7 bases at J, with 11 bases between. In DNA form, the CDR3 reads TGTGCCAGCAGCTTGGATCGGGGTAATGAGCAGTACTTC. It yields the protein CASSLDRGNEQYF.

V usage is TRBV7-9 and J usage is TRBJ2-1; unclear D gene. CDR3 length equals 14 residues. Trimming cost V 2 bases and J 7 bases, with 12 bases left between them. Per germline, CDR1 SEHNR and CDR2 FQNEAQ (reference sequence). As DNA, the CDR3 is TGTGCCAGCAGCTTAATCGGTGTTTTTAATGAGCAGTTCTTC. It codes for CASSLIGVFNEQFF.

V and J are TRBV19 and TRBJ2-1; 14 bases match TRBD2. The J segment lost 7 bases and the V segment lost 5 bases, leaving 4 bases of the junction unmatched. Germline values: CDR1 LNHDA, CDR2 SQIVND (reference sequence). The CDR3 length is 15 residues. The CDR3 DNA follows: TGTGCCAGTAGTGCCCGGACTAGCGGGAGGAATGAGCAGTTCTTC. It specifies CASSARTSGRNEQFF. Full variable domain (missing parts from reference TRBV19 and TRBJ2-1): DGGITQSPKYLFRKEGQNVTLSCEQNLNHDAMYWYRQDPGQGLRLIYYSQIVNDFQKGDIAEGYSVSREKKESFPLTVTSAQKNPTAFYLCASSARTSGRNEQFFGPGTRLTVL.

The chain combines TRBV15 with TRBJ2-3, with a weak D call TRBD2 (5 bases). The V and J ends lost 2 bases and 0 bases respectively, with 18 bases between them. CDR1 and CDR2 (germline): LNHNV, YYDKDF (reference sequence). The CDR3 is made up of 18 amino acids. The CDR3 DNA sequence: TGTGCCACCAGCAGATTCGCGAGGCGGGTTACTAGCACAGATACGCAGTATTTT. Amino acid sequence: CATSRFARRVTSTDTQYF.

V is TRBV19 and J is TRBJ2-5; 14 nucleotides agree with TRBD2. CDR1 and CDR2 (germline): LNHDA, SQIVND (reference sequence). The CDR3 is 16 residues long. Losses at the gene ends were 4 bases for V and 7 bases for J; bases not matched to a gene: 8. CDR3 sequence reads: CASSKPGLAGGLTQYF. For the CDR3, the DNA is TGTGCCAGTAGTAAACCCGGACTAGCGGGAGGTCTGACCCAGTACTTC.

The CDR3 DNA reads TGTGCCTGGAACCTAGCCCCGAACACCGGGGAGCTGTTTTTT. It yields the protein CAWNLAPNTGELFF. The chain recombines TRBV30 with TRBJ2-2; possibly TRBD2 for D (5 bases). The CDR3 sequence is 14 residues long. Looked up from germline, CDR1 is GTSNPN and CDR2 is SVGIG (reference sequence). V was pared by 4 bases and J by 0 bases, with 9 bases between.

The rearrangement joins TRBV6-5 to TRBJ1-1, with D tentatively TRBD1 (5 bases). Germline CDR1 MNHEY, CDR2 SVGAGI. With 6 bases removed from V and 0 bases from J, the gap between germline ends came to 11 bases. CDR3 size: 14 residues. Here the CDR3 reads CASSVQTVNTEAFF. DNA for the CDR3: TGTGCCAGCAGCGTGCAGACAGTGAACACTGAAGCTTTCTTT.